The present T cell receptor beta chain was sequenced within a study of T cells in Graves' hyperthyroidism and ophthalmopathy. Stable hyperthyroidism: no ophthalmopathy progression over 18 months of follow-up. Hyperthyroidism, newly diagnosed and lasting under 2 months, affected patients aged 18 to 65. Diagnoses were made from clinical symptoms, serum measures (thyroxine and TRAb), thyroid ultrasound and orbital computed tomography. TCR beta CDR3 regions were amplified from RNA. The HTBI primer set served for first-round RT-PCR of the TCR CDR3. TCRdb reprocessed the multiplex PCR reads with MiXCR, giving one entry per CDR3 protein. This table has over 700,000 distinct CDR3 sequences, about a third appearing once. Trimming took 1 base from V and 2 from J, leaving 19 bases between them. Germline loops: CDR1 KGHDR, CDR2 SFDVKD. The CDR3 spans 18 residues.

This clonotype was obtained from a woman between 40 and 55 years old with Graves' hyperthyroidism. Sequenced material: blood. This chain uses TRBV24-1 with TRBJ2-5; D is ambiguous. The CDR3 bases are TGTGCCACCAGTGATTTTCGTGATGGCGCCAGTATACAAGAGACCCAGTACTTC. Amino acids: CATSDFRDGASIQETQYF.